These 30 T cell receptor beta chains were sequenced from one sample in a study of T cell responses to AZD1222 COVID-19 vaccine. Profiling relied on immunoSEQ multiplex PCR, and the TCRdb table lists in-frame clones only, not all of them. The sample contains 250,000 or so clones, roughly 93% of which appear only once. The sequences come from peripheral blood, collected on day 0 of AZD1222 vaccination. These receptors were taken from an adult in good health.

Only a few counts were recorded for this clone. The chain links TRBV24-1 to TRBJ1-1, with D tentatively TRBD1 (5 bases). In germline, CDR1 is KGHDR, CDR2 SFDVKD. The ends were cut back, 7 bases at V and 5 bases at J, with 13 bases in the middle. The CDR3 has 13 amino acids. CDR3: CATRRGGGTEAFF. The CDR3 nucleotides read TGTGCCACCAGGAGGGGCGGGGGTACTGAAGCTTTCTTT.

This clone has a handful of counts. The chain recombines TRBV11-2 with TRBJ2-7; D remains ambiguous. CDR1 and CDR2 from the germline V gene are SGHAT and FQNNGV. The CDR3 loop spans 16 amino acids. Trimming took off 5 bases at V and 0 bases at J, with 17 bases between the two ends. The chain's CDR3 is CASSPVGRTGSYEQYF. In nucleotides, the CDR3 is TGTGCCAGCAGCCCTGTTGGTAGGACCGGCTCCTACGAGCAGTACTTC.

The CDR3 nucleotides read TGTGCCAGCAGCTTGGGGAGGATCTATGGCTACACCTTC. Protein: CASSLGRIYGYTF. The rearrangement links TRBV5-6 to TRBJ1-2; D unresolved. The CDR3 has 13 residues. Trimming cost V 0 bases and J 4 bases, with 7 bases left between them. The germline CDR1 and CDR2 sequences are SGHDT and YYEEEE.

As concerns this clone: The identical CDR3 is also encoded by other nucleotide sequences in the sample. The chain combines TRBV7-2 with TRBJ2-7, with TRBD2 as a possible D gene (6 bases). The CDR3 is 14 residues long. Trimming took off 3 bases at V and 0 bases at J, with 9 bases between the two ends. Germline CDR1 is SGHTA and CDR2 is FQGNSA. CDR3 amino acids: CASSLAGTSYEQYF. DNA for the CDR3: TGTGCCAGCAGCTTGGCGGGAACCTCCTACGAGCAGTACTTC. The full variable domain, its missing parts supplied by reference TRBV7-2 and TRBJ2-7, is GAGVSQSPSNKVTEKGKDVELRCDPISGHTALYWYRQSLGQGLEFLIYFQGNSAPDKSGLPSDRFSAERTGGSVSTLTIQRTQQEDSAVYLCASSLAGTSYEQYFGPGTRLTVT.

This chain links TRBV12-3 or TRBV12-4 with TRBJ2-3; tentative D call: TRBD2 (6 bases). Trimming stripped 6 bases from V and 14 bases from J, with 18 bases between. The CDR3 has 12 residues. CDR3 coding DNA: TGTGCCAGCAGCGCCGGGACTGGGGGTTGGTATTTT. Encoded protein: CASSAGTGGWYF.

CDR3 bases: TGTGCCAGCAGCTTAGGGGCAGGTATGAACACTGAAGCTTTCTTT. Residues: CASSLGAGMNTEAFF. The genes are TRBV7-2 and TRBJ1-1; no clear D. The CDR3 extends over 15 amino acids. Trimming took 1 base from V and 0 from J, leaving 9 bases between them. Looked up from germline, CDR1 is SGHTA and CDR2 is FQGNSA.

The chain carries TRBV28 and TRBJ1-5; 7 nucleotides align to TRBD1. V trimming: 8 bases; J trimming: 5 bases; junction bases outside the gene matches: 6. Germline lookup yields CDR1 MDHEN and CDR2 SYDVKM. This CDR3 comprises 13 residues. Here the CDR3 reads CASCDRADQPQHF. CDR3 DNA: TGTGCCAGCTGTGACAGGGCAGATCAGCCCCAGCATTTT.

This rearrangement joins TRBV7-6 to TRBJ2-1; 7 bases align to TRBD2. Trimming removed 4 bases from V and 6 bases from J; junction bases left unmatched: 9. CDR1 and CDR2 from the germline V gene are SGHVS and FNYEAQ. CDR3 length: 15 residues. The CDR3 DNA follows: TGTGCCAGCAGCTCCTTTGGACTAGGTGGCAATGAGCAGTTCTTC. This translates into CASSSFGLGGNEQFF.

V usage is TRBV7-8 and J usage is TRBJ2-7, with a tentative D call TRBD1 (5 bases). V shed 5 bases and J shed 5 bases, with 10 bases lying between them. The CDR3 is made up of 12 amino acids. Germline values: CDR1 SGHVS, CDR2 FQNEAQ. CDR3 bases: TGTGCCAGCAGCCCCCAGGGCCACGAGCAGTACTTC. Its protein product is CASSPQGHEQYF.

The chain links TRBV4-1 to TRBJ1-3, with D perhaps matching TRBD1 (6 bases). Germline V gene sequence: CDR1 MGHRA, CDR2 YSYEKL. CDR3 length: 14 amino acids. V lost 2 bases and J 1 base, leaving 6 bases between the germline ends. CDR3 residues: CASSQTGSGNTIYF. CDR3 coding DNA: TGCGCCAGCAGCCAAACAGGGTCTGGAAACACCATATATTTT.

Only one count was recorded for this clone. The rearrangement links TRBV28 to TRBJ1-6; possible D gene TRBD1, 5 bases. Germline V gene lookup returns CDR1 MDHEN and CDR2 SYDVKM. The ends were cut back, 3 bases at V and 15 bases at J, with 9 bases in the middle. The CDR3 runs to 11 residues. Written as DNA, the CDR3 is TGTGCCAGCAGTTTCCCAGGGCTCCTCCACTTT. It encodes CASSFPGLLHF.

This clone was observed a single time. The chain combines TRBV9 with TRBJ2-3, with 8 nucleotides matching TRBD2. The CDR3 has 15 residues. Trimming at V came to 7 bases and at J to 3 bases, leaving 10 bases not matched to a gene. The germline V gene has CDR1 SGDLS and CDR2 YYNGEE. The CDR3 region has the DNA TGTGCCAGCGACTGGCGGGGGGAGAGGACAGATACGCAGTATTTT. This encodes CASDWRGERTDTQYF. Drawing the rest from reference TRBV9 and TRBJ2-3, the complete variable domain is DSGVTQTPKHLITATGQRVTLRCSPRSGDLSVYWYQQSLDQGLQFLIQYYNGEERAKGNILERFSAQQFPDLHSELNLSSLELGDSALYFCASDWRGERTDTQYFGPGTRLTVL.

This chain uses TRBV6-5 with TRBJ2-7; tentative D call: TRBD1 (6 bases). The CDR3 extends over 13 amino acids. V lost 9 bases to trimming and J lost 2 bases, with 14 bases between them. Germline loops: CDR1 MNHEY, CDR2 SVGAGI. The CDR3 coding sequence is TGTGCCAGTTCGGGACACTCGACCTACGAGCAGTACTTC. Protein: CASSGHSTYEQYF.

This clone was seen a single time. The V and J genes are TRBV6-5 and TRBJ1-2, with D possibly TRBD1 on 6 matching bases. The CDR3 has 14 amino acids. V lost 5 bases and J 4 bases, leaving 14 bases between the germline ends. CDR1 and CDR2 from the germline V gene are MNHEY and SVGAGI. CDR3 protein: CASSTGGSLYGYTF. CDR3 nucleotide sequence: TGTGCCAGCAGTACTGGGGGCAGCCTCTATGGCTACACCTTC.

In this sample, this clone turned up many times. J is TRBJ2-7 and V is TRBV3-1 (or the pseudogene TRBV3-2), with D perhaps TRBD2 (6 bases). The CDR3 has 17 residues. Trimming took off 1 base at V and 2 bases at J, with 18 bases between the two ends. In germline, CDR1 is LGHDT, CDR2 YNNKEL (reference sequence). The chain's CDR3 is CASSQGRVWDPTYEQYF. CDR3 DNA sequence: TGTGCCAGCAGCCAAGGGAGGGTCTGGGACCCAACCTACGAGCAGTACTTC.

The rearrangement uses TRBV5-4 and TRBJ1-5; 8 positions agree with TRBD1. CDR1 and CDR2 (germline): SGHNT, YYREEE (reference sequence). Trimming removed 4 bases from V and 7 bases from J; junction bases left unmatched: 4. The CDR3 extends over 13 amino acids. For the CDR3, the DNA is TGTGCCAGCAGCCTGGACAGGGAACAGCCCCAGCATTTT. Its protein is CASSLDREQPQHF.

The V and J genes are TRBV7-2 and TRBJ2-7; no firm D call. V lost 1 base, J lost 6 bases, and 10 bases lay in between. The germline gives CDR1 SGHTA, CDR2 FQGNSA. This CDR3 contains 13 residues. CDR3 coding DNA: TGTGCCAGCAGCTTAGTTGGGTGGGGCGAGCAGTACTTC. Translation: CASSLVGWGEQYF.

The genes are TRBV3-1 (or the pseudogene TRBV3-2) and TRBJ1-6; D is undetermined. Trimming removed 0 bases from V and 6 bases from J, with 6 bases in between. Germline CDR1 is LGHDT and CDR2 is YNNKEL (reference sequence). The CDR3 has 14 residues. CDR3 sequence: CASSQDGVNSPLHF. In nucleotides, the CDR3 is TGTGCCAGCAGCCAAGATGGTGTTAATTCACCCCTCCACTTT.

The V call is TRBV5-1, the J call TRBJ2-7; no reliable D call. V shed 4 bases and J shed 7 bases, with 18 bases lying between them. CDR3 size: 14 residues. Per the germline V gene, CDR1 is SGHRS and CDR2 is YFSETQ. The CDR3 spells CASSHLSASLEQYF. The CDR3 DNA follows: TGCGCCAGCAGCCATCTGTCAGCGTCCTTGGAGCAGTACTTC.

This chain connects TRBV7-7 to TRBJ1-2, with D unresolved. Germline CDR1 is SSHAT and CDR2 is FNYEAQ (reference sequence). The CDR3 length is 15 residues. This chain's CDR3 is CASGPLDRYNYGYTF. The DNA for the CDR3 is TGTGCTAGCGGGCCCCTGGATAGGTACAACTATGGCTACACCTTC.

This chain connects TRBV4-1 to TRBJ2-7; D possibly corresponds to TRBD1 (5 bases). The V and J ends lost 4 bases and 1 base respectively, with 14 bases between them. CDR1 MGHRA and CDR2 YSYEKL come from the germline V gene. The CDR3 sequence is 15 residues long. Here the CDR3 DNA reads TGCGCCAGCAGCCCTCGACAGCTAGGATCCTACGAGCAGTACTTC. This codes for CASSPRQLGSYEQYF.

The chain uses TRBV7-9 and TRBJ1-1, with D possibly TRBD1 on 5 matching bases. This CDR3 region has 14 residues. Germline V CDR1 and CDR2: SEHNR, FQNEAQ (reference sequence). V was shortened by 6 bases and J by 4 bases, with 15 bases between the two germline ends. The CDR3 nucleotides read TGTGCCAGCAGAGGTGGGGCAGGGCTCACTGAAGCTTTCTTT. This codes for CASRGGAGLTEAFF.

The chain is built from TRBV28 and TRBJ2-2; D not certain. The CDR3 contains 13 residues. Trimming took off 5 bases at V and 5 bases at J, with 9 bases between the two ends. Germline values: CDR1 MDHEN, CDR2 SYDVKM. The CDR3 DNA sequence: TGTGCCAGCAGTATAACAGAAACCGGGGAGCTGTTTTTT. Residues: CASSITETGELFF.

This chain uses TRBV5-4 with TRBJ1-1; a possible D gene is TRBD1 (6 bases). Germline lookup yields CDR1 SGHNT and CDR2 YYREEE (reference sequence). CDR3 length: 15 amino acids. V was clipped by 6 bases and J by 4 bases, with 19 bases between them. The CDR3 DNA is TGTGCCAGCACCCCGGGGGGGCAAGGGAGCACTGAAGCTTTCTTT. It codes for CASTPGGQGSTEAFF.

The chain has TRBV20-1 and TRBJ2-1, with 11 bases lining up with TRBD1. J lost 0 bases, V lost 3 bases, and 4 bases had no gene match. The CDR3 has 16 residues. Germline V lookup: CDR1 DFQATT, CDR2 SNEGSKA (reference sequence). The CDR3 DNA reads TGCAGTGCTAGTGGACAGGGGGCCGGCTCCTACAATGAGCAGTTCTTC. Amino acids: CSASGQGAGSYNEQFF.

The chain joins TRBV5-1 to TRBJ2-3, with 11 bases fitting TRBD2. This CDR3 comprises 17 residues. Germline assignment: CDR1 SGHRS and CDR2 YFSETQ. V shed 0 bases, J shed 2 bases, and the junction held 5 bases outside the gene matches. The CDR3 DNA reads as TGCGCCAGCAGCTTGGCATCTAGCGGGGGGTACACAGATACGCAGTATTTT. It yields the protein CASSLASSGGYTDTQYF.

The gene calls are TRBV29-1 and TRBJ2-3; D is unresolved. CDR3 size: 13 residues. CDR1 is SQVTM, CDR2 ANQGSEA, per germline. V lost 0 bases and J 6 bases, leaving 10 bases between the germline ends. The DNA of the CDR3 is TGCAGCGTTGAAGATCTTCGGGCGGATACGCAGTATTTT. Translating gives CSVEDLRADTQYF.

This chain joins TRBV3-1 (or the pseudogene TRBV3-2) and TRBJ1-3, with a tentative D call TRBD1 (5 bases). Germline values: CDR1 LGHDT, CDR2 YNNKEL (reference sequence). Trimming stripped 4 bases from V and 11 bases from J, with 12 bases between. The CDR3 extends over 12 amino acids. The CDR3 sequence is CASSPQGLAIYF. In DNA form, the CDR3 reads TGTGCCAGCAGCCCCCAGGGCTTGGCCATATATTTT.

This sequence joins TRBV6-5 and TRBJ1-4; no definite D call. V gave up 4 bases and J gave up 0 bases, with 9 bases separating them. This CDR3 region has 15 residues. Germline CDR1 is MNHEY and CDR2 is SVGAGI. The CDR3 DNA is TGTGCCAGCAGTTTCCACAGATCAACTAATGAAAAACTGTTTTTT. This gives the protein CASSFHRSTNEKLFF.

This sequence joins TRBV5-1 and TRBJ2-7, with 8 positions matching TRBD1. Germline V gene sequence: CDR1 SGHRS, CDR2 YFSETQ. The trim removed 4 bases at V and 3 bases at J, leaving 9 bases unmatched. The CDR3 loop spans 15 amino acids. CDR3 loop: CASSIGGQGIYEQYF. In DNA, the CDR3 is TGCGCCAGCAGCATCGGTGGACAGGGTATCTACGAGCAGTACTTC.